A selection of T cell receptor beta chains follows, all from one sample in a study of blood T cell repertoires in COVID-19. Assay used: immunoSEQ multiplex PCR; TCRdb lists only in-frame clones, some missing. The sample holds roughly 70,000 clones, about 80% seen once. Sample: peripheral blood. All receptors come from a man in his 70s who had recovered from COVID-19. CDR3s include the opening cysteine and the closing phenylalanine or tryptophan. A D gene is named only where the DNA matches it firmly. Clone size, where shown, is once, few, many, or a class for clones that have expanded.

v_gene	d_gene	abundance	j_gene	CDR3nt	CDR3aa
TRBV7-2	-	-	TRBJ2-7	TGTGCCAGCAGCTCACGTAGCTCCTACGAGCAGTACTTC	CASSSRSSYEQYF
TRBV19	TRBD1	-	TRBJ1-5	TGTGCCAGTAGTGGGACAGGGGGCACGAGCAATCAGCCCCAGCATTTT	CASSGTGGTSNQPQHF
TRBV28	TRBD1	-	TRBJ1-3	TGTGCCAGCAGTCCCGGGACAGGGCTTTTTGGAAACACCATATATTTT	CASSPGTGLFGNTIYF
TRBV12-2	-	many	TRBJ2-7	TGTGCAAGTCGCCCCCGACAGAAAAGCTCCTACGAGCAGTACTTC	CASRPRQKSSYEQYF
TRBV7-8	-	-	TRBJ2-3	TGTGCCAGCAGCCCCGGAGAATCCTCAGATACGCAGTATTTT	CASSPGESSDTQYF
TRBV5-1	-	once	TRBJ1-4	TGCGCCAGCAGCTTGCGTGAGGGGGCTAATGAAAAACTGTTTTTT	CASSLREGANEKLFF
TRBV6-5	TRBD1	-	TRBJ1-4	TGTGCCAGCAGACAGACAGGGGTAGGGGAAAAACTGTTTTTT	CASRQTGVGEKLFF
TRBV5-1	-	-	TRBJ1-1	TGCGCCAGCAGCTCCACGTTGCCGATTCAGGGGAACACTGAAGCTTTCTTT	CASSSTLPIQGNTEAFF
TRBV5-1	TRBD1	-	TRBJ1-2	TGCGCCAGCAGCCTAGGCGGGGATCGGGGACAGGGCTACACCTTC	CASSLGGDRGQGYTF
TRBV9	TRBD1	-	TRBJ1-3	TGTGCCAGCAGCGGCCAAGGGACAGTCGAGGGAAACACCATATATTTT	CASSGQGTVEGNTIYF
TRBV5-1	-	-	TRBJ2-7	TGCGCCAGCAGCGCGGGTTACGGGGGAGACGAGCAGTACTTC	CASSAGYGGDEQYF
TRBV18	-	-	TRBJ2-3	TGTGCCAGCTCACCCGGCAGGGCCCCAGATACGCAGTATTTT	CASSPGRAPDTQYF
TRBV6-5	-	-	TRBJ2-7	TGTGCCAGCAGTCCCCACAACAACTACGAGCAGTACTTC	CASSPHNNYEQYF
TRBV28	TRBD2	-	TRBJ2-7	TGTGCCAGCAGCTCAACAAAAATCGCGGGAGGGGTCCCCTACGAGCAGTACTTC	CASSSTKIAGGVPYEQYF
TRBV3-1/TRBV3-2	-	-	TRBJ1-1	TGTGCCAGCAGCCAAGTAAGCATCGACAGGACTGAAGCTTTCTTT	CASSQVSIDRTEAFF
TRBV9	-	-	TRBJ1-6	TGTGCCAGCAGCGTAGAAGGGCAGGGTGGTTCACCCCTCCACTTT	CASSVEGQGGSPLHF
TRBV12-3/TRBV12-4	-	few	TRBJ2-7	TGTGCCAGCAGTCTGGACAGATACGAGCAGTACTTC	CASSLDRYEQYF
TRBV21-1	-	once	TRBJ2-7	TGTGCCAGCAGCCCTGAACAGGGGGGACATTACGAGCAGTACTTC	CASSPEQGGHYEQYF
TRBV24-1	TRBD1	-	TRBJ2-7	TGTGCCACCAGTGACGTGGACAGGGCTTACGAGCAGTACTTC	CATSDVDRAYEQYF
TRBV12-3/TRBV12-4	-	-	TRBJ2-7	TGTGCCAGCAGTTTAAGAACGGCCTACGAGCAGTACTTC	CASSLRTAYEQYF
TRBV6-4	-	-	TRBJ1-1	TGTGCCAGCAGTGCATTACCCCAGGCTGAAGCTTTCTTT	CASSALPQAEAFF
TRBV28	-	-	TRBJ1-2	TGTGCCAGCAGTCCTTCCCCTGGACCGAGACAGTACTATGGCTACACCTTC	CASSPSPGPRQYYGYTF
TRBV19	-	-	TRBJ2-7	TGTGCCAGTAGTCAACAGGGCGGGGAGCAGTACTTC	CASSQQGGEQYF
TRBV2	TRBD2	-	TRBJ2-3	TGTGCCAGCACACCGGGACTAGCGGGGGGGCAGACAGATACGCAGTATTTT	CASTPGLAGGQTDTQYF
TRBV7-9	-	-	TRBJ2-5	TGTGCCAGCAGCTTAGTTTCGGGAAAAGAGACCCAGTACTTC	CASSLVSGKETQYF
TRBV30	-	-	TRBJ1-5	TGTGCCTGGAATCTTCATCCAGATCAGCCCCAGCATTTT	CAWNLHPDQPQHF
TRBV11-2	TRBD2	-	TRBJ2-5	TGTGCCAGCAGCTTAGGACTAGCGGGAGGGCCGAAGGAGACCCAGTACTTC	CASSLGLAGGPKETQYF
TRBV9	-	once	TRBJ1-1	TGTGCCAGCAGCGTCGACGGGATGAACACTGAAGCTTTCTTT	CASSVDGMNTEAFF
TRBV6-2/TRBV6-3	-	-	TRBJ1-3	TGTGCCAGCAACCCGATAAAGAGGACAGTCTCTGGAAACACCATATATTTT	CASNPIKRTVSGNTIYF
TRBV15	TRBD1	-	TRBJ2-7	TGTGCCACCAGCAGAGAGCCTACTCGGACAGGGGTCTACGAGCAGTACTTC	CATSREPTRTGVYEQYF
TRBV10-3	-	-	TRBJ2-6	TGTGCCATCAGTGAGTCGCCGGGTTCTGGGGCCAACGTCCTGACTTTC	CAISESPGSGANVLTF
TRBV6-6	-	medium-sized	TRBJ2-7	TGTGCCAGCAGTTCCCCGGACTCACTCTTTACGGAGCAGTACTTC	CASSSPDSLFTEQYF
TRBV20-1	-	-	TRBJ2-5	TGCAGTGCTAGTACGAGCGGTATGCAGCAGGAGACCCAGTACTTC	CSASTSGMQQETQYF
TRBV30	-	-	TRBJ1-1	TGTGCCTGGAGAATTAAGGGGATCACTGAAGCTTTCTTT	CAWRIKGITEAFF